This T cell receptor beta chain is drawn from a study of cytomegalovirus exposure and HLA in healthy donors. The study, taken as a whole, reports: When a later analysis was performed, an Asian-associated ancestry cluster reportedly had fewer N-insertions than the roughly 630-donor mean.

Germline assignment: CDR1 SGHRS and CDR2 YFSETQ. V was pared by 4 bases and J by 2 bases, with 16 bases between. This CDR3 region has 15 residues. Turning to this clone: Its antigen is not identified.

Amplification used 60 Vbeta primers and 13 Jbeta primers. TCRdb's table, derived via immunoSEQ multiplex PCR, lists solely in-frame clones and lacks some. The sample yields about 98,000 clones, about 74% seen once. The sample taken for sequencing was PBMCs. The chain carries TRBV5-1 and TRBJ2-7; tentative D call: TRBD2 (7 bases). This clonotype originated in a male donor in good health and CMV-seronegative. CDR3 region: CASSLRGAGAYEQYF. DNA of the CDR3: TGCGCCAGCAGCCTCCGGGGGGCCGGGGCCTACGAGCAGTACTTC.